This is a list of T cell receptor beta chains from one sample in a study of neoadjuvant anti-PD-1 for oral cavity cancer. Generated by immunoSEQ multiplex PCR, the TCRdb table keeps only in-frame clones and is missing some. This table holds 60,000 to 80,000 clones, 65% to 80% found once. Sequenced here: PBMCs, sampled before nivolumab (anti-PD-1) treatment. The receptors originated from a person aged 35-79 years with oral cavity squamous cell carcinoma. Each CDR3 is given with its conserved first and last residue. Each record gives: D gene, clone size, V gene, J gene, CDR3 protein, CDR3 DNA. D genes are given only for firm matches. Rows give clone size only sometimes, using once, few, many, or a class for an expanded clone.

d_gene: NA
abundance: NA
v_gene: TRBV6-1
j_gene: TRBJ2-1
CDR3aa: CASTLKGKVYNEQFF
CDR3nt: TGTGCCAGCACATTAAAGGGTAAGGTTTACAATGAGCAGTTCTTC

d_gene: NA
abundance: NA
v_gene: TRBV4-1
j_gene: TRBJ2-7
CDR3aa: CASSQVAGQTIYEQYF
CDR3nt: TGCGCCAGCAGCCAAGTGGCGGGACAGACGATTTACGAGCAGTACTTC

d_gene: TRBD1
abundance: NA
v_gene: TRBV6-1
j_gene: TRBJ1-1
CDR3aa: CASWTGAMNTEAFF
CDR3nt: TGTGCCAGCTGGACAGGGGCGATGAACACTGAAGCTTTCTTT

d_gene: NA
abundance: few
v_gene: TRBV30
j_gene: TRBJ2-7
CDR3aa: CAWSEGYTGEQYF
CDR3nt: TGTGCCTGGAGTGAGGGCTACACGGGAGAGCAGTACTTC

d_gene: NA
abundance: medium-sized
v_gene: TRBV5-1
j_gene: TRBJ1-3
CDR3aa: CASSFEEGTSGNTIYF
CDR3nt: TGCGCCAGCAGCTTTGAGGAGGGAACCTCTGGAAACACCATATATTTT

d_gene: NA
abundance: NA
v_gene: TRBV6-4
j_gene: TRBJ1-5
CDR3aa: CASRLYPNLNQPQHF
CDR3nt: TGTGCCAGCCGCCTCTATCCCAACCTTAATCAGCCCCAGCATTTT

d_gene: NA
abundance: NA
v_gene: TRBV21-1
j_gene: TRBJ1-1
CDR3aa: CASSKRTAEFRDRGRRPEAFF
CDR3nt: TGTGCCAGCAGCAAAAGGACCGCCGAATTCCGGGACAGGGGGCGAAGGCCTGAAGCTTTCTTT

d_gene: NA
abundance: once
v_gene: TRBV5-8
j_gene: TRBJ2-1
CDR3aa: CASSLRRGARYNEQFF
CDR3nt: TGTGCCAGCAGCTTACGAAGGGGCGCTCGCTACAATGAGCAGTTCTTC

d_gene: NA
abundance: NA
v_gene: TRBV5-1
j_gene: TRBJ1-1
CDR3aa: CASSNGGMNTEAFF
CDR3nt: TGCGCCAGCTCAAACGGAGGCATGAACACTGAAGCTTTCTTT

d_gene: TRBD1
abundance: NA
v_gene: TRBV5-1
j_gene: TRBJ1-2
CDR3aa: CASSSLGQGGVYGYTF
CDR3nt: TGCGCCAGCAGCTCCCTTGGACAGGGTGGGGTTTATGGCTACACCTTC

d_gene: NA
abundance: NA
v_gene: TRBV6-5
j_gene: TRBJ2-2
CDR3aa: CASRSTRNTGELFF
CDR3nt: TGTGCCAGCAGATCGACTAGGAACACCGGGGAGCTGTTTTTT

d_gene: TRBD2
abundance: NA
v_gene: TRBV15
j_gene: TRBJ2-3
CDR3aa: CATSRFSGGRGQYF
CDR3nt: TGTGCCACCAGCAGGTTTAGCGGGGGGCGGGGGCAGTATTTT

d_gene: TRBD2
abundance: NA
v_gene: TRBV9
j_gene: TRBJ2-5
CDR3aa: CASSVSGTAIGETQYF
CDR3nt: TGTGCCAGCAGCGTAAGCGGGACGGCCATCGGGGAGACCCAGTACTTC

d_gene: NA
abundance: NA
v_gene: TRBV28
j_gene: TRBJ1-2
CDR3aa: CASSLSWGGYTF
CDR3nt: TGTGCCAGCAGTTTATCCTGGGGGGGCTACACCTTC

d_gene: NA
abundance: NA
v_gene: TRBV30
j_gene: TRBJ1-6
CDR3aa: CAWSREGGSRSPLHF
CDR3nt: TGTGCCTGGAGTCGTGAGGGGGGTTCACGTTCACCCCTCCACTTT

d_gene: TRBD1
abundance: NA
v_gene: TRBV15
j_gene: TRBJ2-6
CDR3aa: CATSGGTGWANVLTF
CDR3nt: TGTGCCACCAGCGGTGGGACAGGGTGGGCCAACGTCCTGACTTTC

d_gene: NA
abundance: NA
v_gene: TRBV19
j_gene: TRBJ1-3
CDR3aa: CASSIDGKTGNTIYF
CDR3nt: TGTGCCAGTAGTATAGATGGGAAAACCGGGAACACCATATATTTT

d_gene: NA
abundance: NA
v_gene: TRBV19
j_gene: TRBJ1-2
CDR3aa: CASYGTSTTFYGYTF
CDR3nt: TGTGCCAGCTACGGGACCAGCACCACCTTCTATGGCTACACCTTC

d_gene: NA
abundance: NA
v_gene: TRBV6-1
j_gene: TRBJ1-2
CDR3aa: CASSDWGSGYTF
CDR3nt: TGTGCCAGCAGTGACTGGGGGAGTGGCTACACCTTC

d_gene: NA
abundance: NA
v_gene: TRBV19
j_gene: TRBJ1-3
CDR3aa: CASSITQNPGNTIYF
CDR3nt: TGTGCCAGTAGTATTACTCAGAACCCAGGAAACACCATATATTTT

d_gene: NA
abundance: NA
v_gene: TRBV6-5
j_gene: TRBJ2-1
CDR3aa: CASSPNRARNEQFF
CDR3nt: TGTGCCAGCAGCCCTAACAGGGCTCGCAATGAGCAGTTCTTC

d_gene: NA
abundance: NA
v_gene: TRBV7-3
j_gene: TRBJ2-2
CDR3aa: CASSLLTNTGELFF
CDR3nt: TGTGCCAGCAGCTTATTGACGAACACCGGGGAGCTGTTTTTT

d_gene: NA
abundance: NA
v_gene: TRBV4-1
j_gene: TRBJ2-6
CDR3aa: CASSYGTGANVLTF
CDR3nt: TGCGCCAGCAGCTACGGGACAGGGGCCAACGTCCTGACTTTC

d_gene: NA
abundance: NA
v_gene: TRBV7-9
j_gene: TRBJ1-3
CDR3aa: CASSLRGVSGNTIYF
CDR3nt: TGTGCCAGCAGCTTACGTGGTGTATCTGGAAACACCATATATTTT

d_gene: TRBD2
abundance: NA
v_gene: TRBV7-2
j_gene: TRBJ2-5
CDR3aa: CASSFRAGGLQETQYF
CDR3nt: TGTGCCAGCAGCTTTAGAGCGGGAGGGCTCCAAGAGACCCAGTACTTC

d_gene: NA
abundance: NA
v_gene: TRBV10-2
j_gene: TRBJ2-5
CDR3aa: CASSEQGQETQYF
CDR3nt: TGCGCCAGCAGTGAACAAGGGCAAGAGACCCAGTACTTC

d_gene: NA
abundance: NA
v_gene: TRBV6-5
j_gene: TRBJ1-1
CDR3aa: CASSSSWGGPEAFF
CDR3nt: TGTGCCAGCAGTTCCAGCTGGGGGGGACCTGAAGCTTTCTTT